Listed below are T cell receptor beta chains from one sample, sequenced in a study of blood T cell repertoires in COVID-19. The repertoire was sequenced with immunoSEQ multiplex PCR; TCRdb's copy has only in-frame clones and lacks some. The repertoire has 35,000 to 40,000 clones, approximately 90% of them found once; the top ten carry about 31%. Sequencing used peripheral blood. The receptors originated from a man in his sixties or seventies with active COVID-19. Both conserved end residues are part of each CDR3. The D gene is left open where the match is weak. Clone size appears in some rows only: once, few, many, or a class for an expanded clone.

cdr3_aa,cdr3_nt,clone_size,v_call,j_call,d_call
CASQRSGESPLHF,TGTGCCTCCCAAAGGAGCGGAGAATCACCCCTCCACTTT,NA,TRBV12-3/TRBV12-4,TRBJ1-6,NA
CASSMALTRTEAFF,TGTGCCAGTAGTATGGCGTTAACGAGGACTGAAGCTTTCTTT,NA,TRBV19,TRBJ1-1,NA
CASSPTGRGDYGYTF,TGTGCCAGCTCACCGACCGGCCGGGGGGATTATGGCTACACCTTC,NA,TRBV18,TRBJ1-2,NA
CASSQRQAENYGYTF,TGTGCCAGCAGCCAAAGACAGGCAGAGAACTATGGCTACACCTTC,NA,TRBV6-5,TRBJ1-2,NA
CASSLNDGDYTEAFF,TGCGCCAGCAGCTTGAACGACGGGGACTACACTGAAGCTTTCTTT,NA,TRBV5-1,TRBJ1-1,NA
CASSLEGVGSYEQYF,TGTGCCAGCAGTTTGGAAGGGGTCGGTTCATACGAGCAGTACTTC,few,TRBV28,TRBJ2-7,NA
CASSILTGSSYNEQFF,TGTGCCAGTAGTATCCTTACCGGGAGCTCCTACAATGAGCAGTTCTTC,NA,TRBV19,TRBJ2-1,NA
CASSGHFLGSGANVLTF,TGTGCCAGCAGCGGACATTTTTTAGGCTCTGGGGCCAACGTCCTGACTTTC,NA,TRBV2,TRBJ2-6,NA
CSASGGTGTGYTF,TGCAGTGCTAGTGGAGGGACAGGGACTGGCTACACCTTC,NA,TRBV20-1,TRBJ1-2,TRBD1
CASTLDRGLNTEAFF,TGCGCCAGCACTCTCGACAGGGGGCTAAACACTGAAGCTTTCTTT,NA,TRBV5-1,TRBJ1-1,TRBD1
CASRGSSYGYTF,TGTGCCAGCCGGGGTTCTTCCTATGGCTACACCTTC,NA,TRBV11-1,TRBJ1-2,NA
CASSPLGLAGGLSSYEQYF,TGTGCCAGCTCACCCCTGGGACTAGCGGGGGGATTAAGCTCCTACGAGCAGTACTTC,NA,TRBV18,TRBJ2-7,TRBD2
CASSVGHGNQPQHF,TGCGCCAGCAGCGTGGGACACGGCAATCAGCCCCAGCATTTT,NA,TRBV5-1,TRBJ1-5,NA
CASWEGEGNEQFF,TGTGCCAGCTGGGAGGGAGAGGGGAATGAGCAGTTCTTC,once,TRBV21-1,TRBJ2-1,NA
CASTPRDYPGGQFF,TGTGCCAGTACCCCCAGGGACTATCCAGGCGGGCAGTTCTTC,NA,TRBV19,TRBJ2-1,TRBD2
CASSQGWRGRESYEQYF,TGTGCCAGCAGTCAGGGGTGGAGGGGCCGGGAGTCCTACGAGCAGTACTTC,NA,TRBV6-6,TRBJ2-7,NA
CASRHAGQGFDTIYF,TGTGCCAGCAGGCATGCGGGACAGGGATTTGACACCATATATTTT,NA,TRBV3-1/TRBV3-2,TRBJ1-3,TRBD1
CASSLGTSGQETQYF,TGCGCCAGCAGCCTCGGGACTAGCGGGCAAGAGACCCAGTACTTC,NA,TRBV5-1,TRBJ2-5,TRBD2
CAISENNNEQFF,TGTGCCATCAGTGAAAATAATAATGAGCAGTTCTTC,once,TRBV10-3,TRBJ2-1,NA
CASSPGQQETQYF,TGTGCCAGCTCACCGGGACAGCAAGAGACCCAGTACTTC,NA,TRBV18,TRBJ2-5,TRBD1
CASSIRGRGAFGNQPQHF,TGTGCCAGTAGTATACGCGGGAGGGGGGCTTTTGGCAATCAGCCCCAGCATTTT,NA,TRBV19,TRBJ1-5,NA
CASSGTGTGQPQHF,TGTGCCAGCAGTGGGACAGGTACAGGACAGCCCCAGCATTTT,NA,TRBV7-9,TRBJ1-5,TRBD1
CASRPPTGGGGELFF,TGTGCCAGCAGGCCCCCGACAGGGGGCGGTGGGGAGCTGTTTTTT,NA,TRBV6-5,TRBJ2-2,TRBD1
CASSVGQGARYEQYF,TGTGCCAGCAGCGTAGGGCAGGGGGCGCGGTACGAGCAGTACTTC,NA,TRBV9,TRBJ2-7,TRBD1
CASSVRVAAGGYTF,TGTGCCAGCAGCGTTAGGGTAGCCGCGGGAGGCTACACCTTC,NA,TRBV9,TRBJ1-2,NA
CASSSSGDLVGGTDTQYF,TGTGCCAGCAGCTCCTCTGGGGACTTAGTGGGGGGCACAGATACGCAGTATTTT,NA,TRBV7-3,TRBJ2-3,NA
CASSLRDGDSYEQYF,TGTGCCAGCAGCTTGCGGGACGGTGACTCCTACGAGCAGTACTTC,NA,TRBV11-2,TRBJ2-7,NA
CASSFLKAFF,TGTGCCAGCAGTTTCCTAAAAGCTTTCTTT,NA,TRBV27,TRBJ1-1,NA
CASSFRQAYNEQFF,TGTGCCAGCAGCTTCAGGCAGGCCTACAATGAGCAGTTCTTC,NA,TRBV11-1,TRBJ2-1,NA
CASSLKSGRIQGEQFF,TGTGCCAGCAGTTTGAAGAGCGGGAGGATCCAAGGTGAGCAGTTCTTC,NA,TRBV27,TRBJ2-1,TRBD2
CATKEQGFDRSSYEQYF,TGTGCCACAAAGGAACAGGGATTCGACAGAAGCTCCTACGAGCAGTACTTC,NA,TRBV19,TRBJ2-7,NA
CASSLSGGFNSPLHF,TGTGCCAGCAGTTTATCGGGAGGGTTCAATTCACCCCTCCACTTT,NA,TRBV27,TRBJ1-6,NA
CASSLVPYEGYTF,TGTGCCAGCAGCTTGGTGCCCTATGAAGGCTACACCTTC,NA,TRBV5-4,TRBJ1-2,NA
CASSSGTDYGYTF,TGTGCCAGCAGTTCTGGGACAGATTATGGCTACACCTTC,once,TRBV6-5,TRBJ1-2,TRBD1
CASSLAGVGDIQYF,TGTGCCAGCTCACTAGCGGGAGTGGGAGACATTCAGTACTTC,NA,TRBV18,TRBJ2-4,TRBD2
CASGGAHYNEQFF,TGTGCAAGCGGGGGGGCCCACTACAATGAGCAGTTCTTC,NA,TRBV12-3/TRBV12-4,TRBJ2-1,TRBD2
CASSAPGEQFF,TGTGCCAGCAGCGCGCCGGGAGAGCAGTTCTTC,NA,TRBV9,TRBJ2-1,NA
CASRTANQETQYF,TGTGCCAGCAGAACAGCTAACCAAGAGACCCAGTACTTC,NA,TRBV7-2,TRBJ2-5,NA
CASSGTGFGQPQHF,TGTGCCAGCAGCGGGACAGGGTTTGGTCAGCCCCAGCATTTT,NA,TRBV7-9,TRBJ1-5,TRBD1
CASSNPRQRASPLHF,TGTGCCAGTAGCAATCCGCGACAGCGGGCTTCACCCCTCCACTTT,NA,TRBV19,TRBJ1-6,NA
CASSLLPGQWSNQPQHF,TGTGCCAGCAGTTTACTCCCCGGACAGTGGAGCAATCAGCCCCAGCATTTT,NA,TRBV28,TRBJ1-5,NA
CASSPGTRGSNEQFF,TGTGCCAGCTCACCAGGGACTAGGGGGTCTAATGAGCAGTTCTTC,NA,TRBV18,TRBJ2-1,TRBD2
CASSKQGASYGYTF,TGTGCCAGTAGTAAGCAGGGGGCGAGCTATGGCTACACCTTC,NA,TRBV19,TRBJ1-2,TRBD1
CASSPPRNEQFF,TGTGCCAGCAGCCCCCCGCGTAATGAGCAGTTCTTC,NA,TRBV9,TRBJ2-1,NA
CATSESGDIYGYTF,TGTGCCACCAGTGAGTCAGGGGATATCTATGGCTACACCTTC,NA,TRBV24-1,TRBJ1-2,NA
CASRFLPGRQETQYF,TGCGCCAGCAGGTTCCTGCCGGGGAGGCAAGAGACCCAGTACTTC,NA,TRBV5-1,TRBJ2-5,NA
CASSLKPRGGSYEQYF,TGTGCCAGCAGCCTGAAGCCCAGGGGTGGATCCTACGAGCAGTACTTC,once,TRBV5-8,TRBJ2-7,NA
CASSLFRYTGELFF,TGTGCCAGCAGCCTCTTCCGGTACACCGGGGAGCTGTTTTTT,NA,TRBV7-2,TRBJ2-2,NA
CASRLGEGNEQFF,TGTGCCAGCAGGCTCGGGGAGGGCAATGAGCAGTTCTTC,NA,TRBV7-9,TRBJ2-1,TRBD2
CASSPGTGGKYEQYF,TGTGCCAGCAGTCCAGGGACAGGGGGAAAATACGAGCAGTACTTC,NA,TRBV28,TRBJ2-7,TRBD1
CASSYNRGSTEAFF,TGTGCCAGCAGTTACAACAGGGGGTCCACTGAAGCTTTCTTT,NA,TRBV6-5,TRBJ1-1,TRBD1
CASSRPAGDYEQYF,TGTGCCAGCAGTCGCCCCGCAGGGGACTACGAGCAGTACTTC,NA,TRBV28,TRBJ2-7,NA
CSVDLAGGTYNEQFF,TGCAGCGTTGACTTAGCGGGAGGCACCTACAATGAGCAGTTCTTC,once,TRBV29-1,TRBJ2-1,TRBD2
CASSLAREGAEAFF,TGTGCCAGCAGCTTAGCGCGGGAAGGGGCTGAAGCTTTCTTT,NA,TRBV7-2,TRBJ1-1,NA
CATSDLQGQRAGELFF,TGTGCCACCAGTGATTTGCAGGGTCAGCGGGCCGGGGAGCTGTTTTTT,NA,TRBV24-1,TRBJ2-2,NA
CASSLGTGLKIQYF,TGTGCCAGCAGTTTGGGGACAGGATTAAAAATTCAGTACTTC,NA,TRBV28,TRBJ2-7,TRBD1